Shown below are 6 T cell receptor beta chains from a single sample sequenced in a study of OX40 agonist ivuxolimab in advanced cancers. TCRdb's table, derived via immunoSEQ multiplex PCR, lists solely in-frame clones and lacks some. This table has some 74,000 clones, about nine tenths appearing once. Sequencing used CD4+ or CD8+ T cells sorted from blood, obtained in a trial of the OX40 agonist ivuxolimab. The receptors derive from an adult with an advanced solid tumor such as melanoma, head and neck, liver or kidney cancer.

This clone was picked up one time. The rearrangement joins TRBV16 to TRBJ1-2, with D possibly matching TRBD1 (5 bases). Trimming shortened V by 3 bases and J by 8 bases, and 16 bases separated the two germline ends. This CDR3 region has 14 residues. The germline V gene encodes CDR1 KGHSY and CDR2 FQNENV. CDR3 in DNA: TGTGCCAGCAGCCACGCACAGGAAATGGGGGGCTACACCTTC. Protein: CASSHAQEMGGYTF.

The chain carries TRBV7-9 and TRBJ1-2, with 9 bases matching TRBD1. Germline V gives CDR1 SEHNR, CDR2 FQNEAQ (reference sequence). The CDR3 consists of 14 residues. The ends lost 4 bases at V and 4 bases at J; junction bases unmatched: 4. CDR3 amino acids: CASSSGQGAYGYTF. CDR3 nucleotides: TGTGCCAGCAGCTCGGGACAGGGAGCCTATGGCTACACCTTC. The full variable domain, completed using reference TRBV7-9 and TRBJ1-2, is DTGVSQNPRHKITKRGQNVTFRCDPISEHNRLYWYRQTLGQGPEFLTYFQNEAQLEKSRLLSDRFSAERPKGSFSTLEIQRTEQGDSAMYLCASSSGQGAYGYTFGSGTRLTVV.

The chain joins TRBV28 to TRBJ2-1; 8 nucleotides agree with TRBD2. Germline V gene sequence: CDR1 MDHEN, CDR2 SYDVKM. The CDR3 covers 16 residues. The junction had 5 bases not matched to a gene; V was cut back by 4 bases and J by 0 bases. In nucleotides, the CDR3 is TGTGCCAGCAGTTCACAGAGCGGGAGCTCCTACAATGAGCAGTTCTTC. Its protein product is CASSSQSGSSYNEQFF.

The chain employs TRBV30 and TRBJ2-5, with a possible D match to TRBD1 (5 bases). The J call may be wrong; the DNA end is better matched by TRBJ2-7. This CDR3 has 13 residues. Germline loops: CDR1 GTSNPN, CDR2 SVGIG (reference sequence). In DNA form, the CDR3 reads TGTGCCTGGAGTGGCCATAGGGGCCACGAGCAGTACTTC. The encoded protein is CAWSGHRGHEQYF.

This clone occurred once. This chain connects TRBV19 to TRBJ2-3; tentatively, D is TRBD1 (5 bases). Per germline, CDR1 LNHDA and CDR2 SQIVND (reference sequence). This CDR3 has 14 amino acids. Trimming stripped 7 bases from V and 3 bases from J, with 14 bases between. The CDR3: CASKQGRVTDTQYF. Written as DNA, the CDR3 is TGTGCCAGTAAGCAGGGTCGAGTTACAGATACGCAGTATTTT.

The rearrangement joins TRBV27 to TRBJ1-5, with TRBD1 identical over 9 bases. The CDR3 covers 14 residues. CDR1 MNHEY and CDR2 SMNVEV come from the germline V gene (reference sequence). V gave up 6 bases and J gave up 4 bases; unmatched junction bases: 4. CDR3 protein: CASSRTGANQPQHF. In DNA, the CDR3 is TGTGCCAGCAGCAGGACAGGGGCGAATCAGCCCCAGCATTTT.